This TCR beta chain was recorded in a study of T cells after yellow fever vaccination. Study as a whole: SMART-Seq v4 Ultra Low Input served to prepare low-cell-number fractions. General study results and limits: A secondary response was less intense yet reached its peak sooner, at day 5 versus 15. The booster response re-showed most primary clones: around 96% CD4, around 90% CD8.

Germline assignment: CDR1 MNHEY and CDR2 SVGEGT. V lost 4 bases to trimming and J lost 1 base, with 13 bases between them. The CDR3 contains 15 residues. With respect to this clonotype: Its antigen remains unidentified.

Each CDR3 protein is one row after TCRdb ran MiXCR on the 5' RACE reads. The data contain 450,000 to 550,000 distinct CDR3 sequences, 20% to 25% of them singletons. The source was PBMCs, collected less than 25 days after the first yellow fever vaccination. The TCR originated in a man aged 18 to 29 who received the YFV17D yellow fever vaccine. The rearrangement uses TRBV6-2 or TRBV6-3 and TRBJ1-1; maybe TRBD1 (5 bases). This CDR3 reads CASSSHRGSNTEAFF. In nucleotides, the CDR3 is TGTGCCAGCAGTTCCCACCGGGGGTCGAACACTGAAGCTTTCTTT.